This T cell receptor (beta chain) stems from a study of cytomegalovirus exposure and HLA in healthy donors. As for this clone: Its antigen is unidentified.

V was pared by 7 bases and J by 2 bases, with 11 bases of the junction left unmatched. CDR1 and CDR2 (germline): SEHNR, FQNEAQ (reference sequence). The CDR3 extends over 16 amino acids. The PCR was carried out with 60 Vbeta primers and 13 Jbeta primers. Profiled with immunoSEQ multiplex PCR; TCRdb holds only in-frame clones, not every one. The data hold roughly 200,000 clones, with 70% observed a single time. Study-level points and caveats: Most TCR sequences were seen very rarely across donors, but some public TCRs occurred in many. One cluster of highly shared sequence variants probably arose as a sequencing artifact.

The rearrangement uses TRBV7-9 and TRBJ2-3; 8 bases align to TRBD2. The sequencing sample was made of PBMCs. The sequence derives from a man in his forties in good health and CMV-seropositive. CDR3 loop: CASTPGGGLYTDTQYF. The CDR3 DNA reads as TGTGCCAGCACCCCGGGGGGGGGCCTTTACACAGATACGCAGTATTTT.